The T cell receptor (beta chain) described here comes from a study of OX40 agonist ivuxolimab in advanced cancers. Germline-derived CDR1 and CDR2 are SGHNT and YYREEE (reference sequence). The CDR3 runs to 13 residues. V lost 2 bases, J lost 8 bases, and 6 bases stayed unmatched. Systemic immunosuppression or autoimmune disease history was grounds to exclude patients. This clone has just one count. Method: immunoSEQ multiplex PCR; TCRdb's copy keeps in-frame clones and lacks some. The table shows approximately 15,000 clones, with over 70% occurring only once. This receptor was taken from an adult with an advanced solid tumor such as melanoma, head and neck, liver or kidney cancer. The source was CD4+ or CD8+ T cells sorted from blood, collected in a trial of the OX40 agonist ivuxolimab. The chain carries TRBV5-4 and TRBJ1-1; 7 bases agree with TRBD1. The CDR3 bases are TGTGCCAGCAGCTTAAAGGGGGCGAGGGAAGCTTTCTTT. Protein product: CASSLKGAREAFF.